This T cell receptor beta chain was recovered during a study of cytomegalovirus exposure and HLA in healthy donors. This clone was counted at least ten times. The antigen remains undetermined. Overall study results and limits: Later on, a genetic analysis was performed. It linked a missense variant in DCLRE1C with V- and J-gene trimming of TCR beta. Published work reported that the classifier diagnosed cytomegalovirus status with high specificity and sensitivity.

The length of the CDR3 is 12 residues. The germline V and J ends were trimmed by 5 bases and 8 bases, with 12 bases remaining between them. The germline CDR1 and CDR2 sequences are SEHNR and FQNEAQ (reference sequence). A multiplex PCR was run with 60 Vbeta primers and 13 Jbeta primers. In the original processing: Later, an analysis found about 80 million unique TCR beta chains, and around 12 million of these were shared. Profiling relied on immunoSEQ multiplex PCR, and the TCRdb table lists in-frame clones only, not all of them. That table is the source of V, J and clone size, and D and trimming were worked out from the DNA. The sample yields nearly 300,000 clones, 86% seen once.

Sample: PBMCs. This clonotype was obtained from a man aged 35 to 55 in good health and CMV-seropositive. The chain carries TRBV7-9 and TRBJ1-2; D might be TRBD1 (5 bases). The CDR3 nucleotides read TGTGCCAGCAGCCCGGGGGGTTGGGGCTACACCTTC. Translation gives CASSPGGWGYTF. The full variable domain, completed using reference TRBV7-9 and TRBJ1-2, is DTGVSQNPRHKITKRGQNVTFRCDPISEHNRLYWYRQTLGQGPEFLTYFQNEAQLEKSRLLSDRFSAERPKGSFSTLEIQRTEQGDSAMYLCASSPGGWGYTFGSGTRLTVV.